This T cell receptor (gamma chain) came from a study of gamma delta lymphoproliferative disorders and STAT genes (dated by TCRdb to between 2018 and 2020). About the study as a whole: Gamma-chain libraries were prepared from at least 50 ng of genomic DNA using the LymphoTrack Dx TCRG Assay. Delta-chain libraries followed the EuroClonality-NGS working group standard operating procedure, because no corresponding Invivoscribe delta assay was available. Within a larger immunophenotypic and STAT-mutation study, TCR gamma and delta CDR3 repertoires were profiled by deep sequencing in Tgammadelta lymphoproliferative disease patients and healthy controls. To confirm results, a couple of gamma-chain samples and all delta-chain samples were sequenced twice.

What the work shows at the level of the full study, not this receptor alone: Control T cells were likely spread across varied maturation stages, whereas leukemic cells were skewed toward terminal effectors, which potentially limits comparisons between patients and controls. It was noted by the authors that NGS specificity may be reduced at low frequencies, so confirmation of the public or private nature of leukemic clones is needed. Almost every major gamma and delta clonotype in patients was public, meaning shared with at least one healthy donor, and only a couple of gamma clonotypes were private to disease. In whole-repertoire clustering, patient gamma repertoires grouped separately from healthy controls, whereas delta repertoires showed no separation between groups.

This clone is characterized as medium-sized (0.01 to 0.1%). Its antigen is currently not known. Base qualities are missing; no much larger clone stands one base away. Other DNA sequences in the same sample also yield this CDR3. For both patients and controls, peripheral blood mononuclear cells were isolated, and the genomic DNA from these cells was used for TCR sequencing. Controls were approximately 23 healthy adult blood donors, with a median age of approximately 69 years and about 12 males and approximately 11 females, matched to patients for age and sex. Both library preparation methods relied on multiplex PCR with primers aimed at conserved V and J regions of the TCR genes. Amplicons were purified, pooled and sequenced on an Illumina MiSeq platform. In the authors' own workflow: V(D)J alignment, clonotype assembly and translation were performed with MiXCR, whereas functionality assessment and CDR3 repertoire analyses were performed with VDJtools. CDR3 followed the IMGT definition, and analyses included only productive sequences that used functional genes, leaving out ORF genes and pseudogenes. Identical amino acid CDR3s of major clonotypes (frequency >=5%) were searched for across all patients and controls using a custom Python script. A one-sided non-parametric Wilcoxon test was used to compare clonotype frequencies between patients and controls. TCRdb processed the public reads again with the CATT caller, after which rows with matching DNA were combined. These V and J calls are TCRdb output, not the study's own analysis. The sample yields 5,100 or so gamma-chain clones; about 7.5% were counted once. Less than 3.5% of the sample belongs to the ten largest clones.

Germline trimming: 0 bases from V, 10 bases from J; junction bases outside gene matches: 6. From its cysteine to its phenylalanine, the CDR3 spans 13 amino acids. Kept here is only the CDR3 DNA, which spans 39 bases and is read in frame from base 1. The sample taken for sequencing was blood. The sequence came from a human donor in good health. The sequence links TRGV11 to TRGJ1 or TRGJ2. TCRdb is silent on the J gene; assignment here came from matching the DNA to germline. TRGV11 is flagged as an ORF with uncertain function. The base sequence is TGTGCCTGCTGGATTAGGCACGTAACCAAGAAACTCTTT. Its protein reads: CACWIRHVTKKLF.